Detailed here is one T cell receptor (beta chain). This record belongs to a study of T cells in Graves' hyperthyroidism and ophthalmopathy. Germline V lookup: CDR1 MGHDK, CDR2 SYGVNS. The CDR3 runs 16 residues. The V gene end was trimmed by 3 bases and the J gene end by 3 bases; junction bases not matched to a gene: 5. Over 18 months, lack of ophthalmopathy progression marked Graves' hyperthyroidism as stable. From RNA transcripts, TCR beta CDR3 regions were amplified. Researchers ran a first-round RT-PCR on the TCR CDR3 using the HTBI primer set. TCRdb re-analysed the multiplex PCR reads in MiXCR, keeping a single row per CDR3 protein. This table holds over 500,000 distinct CDR3 sequences, about 15% found once.

This clonotype was sampled from a woman in her 40s with Graves' hyperthyroidism. The sequenced sample consisted of blood. The V call is TRBV25-1, the J call TRBJ1-4; 9 bases map to TRBD1. The CDR3 region has the DNA TGTGCCAGCAGTGACTACCGGGACAGGGCTAATGAAAAACTGTTTTTT. It specifies CASSDYRDRANEKLFF.